This T cell receptor beta chain is from a study of cytomegalovirus exposure and HLA in healthy donors (dated by TCRdb to about 2017). With respect to the entire study: An earlier analysis of 587 of the donors reported about 300 Gb of sequence data and 90 million to 120 million unique TCR beta sequences obtained from around 190 million T cells. About 310 gigabases of sequencing data and tens of millions of unique TCR sequences were included in an early release covering about 700 HLA-typed donors. The genetic ancestry cluster associated with self-reported Caucasian donors included 81% of the 398 genotyped donors. The study aimed to test whether signatures of past pathogen exposure could be identified by cataloging public T cell receptors. The study profiled the T cell repertoires of about 720 subjects by immunosequencing and related them to cytomegalovirus serostatus. Besides the first cohort of hundreds of subjects, a separate validation cohort made up of roughly 130 different subjects was used. To predict cytomegalovirus infection status, the study combined high-throughput TCR immunosequencing, statistical association of individual TCRs with disease status, and machine learning. To study patterns of TCR occurrence, a later analysis re-analyzed previously published TCR beta repertoires from under 750 donors and added high-resolution HLA genotyping. In the later analysis, no new phenotypic data were used to find candidate immune exposures; instead, reliance was placed on TCR beta sequences and their occurrence across donors. In an earlier analysis of about 590 of the donors, high-throughput TCR beta sequencing was used to judge whether each TCR beta V gene segment behaved as functional or pseudogenic. Donor age, sex, ethnicity and CMV serostatus were compiled alongside the repertoire data. A later genetic analysis took genome-wide SNP genotypes for about three fifths of the roughly 700 donors and used that subset as a discovery cohort. Every discovery cohort repertoire had been produced on one sequencing platform. HLA typing covered class I and class II loci at four-digit resolution. Typing coverage varied by locus: about 620-640 donors for A, B, C, DRB1 and DQB1; approximately 500 for DQA1; approximately 610 for DPA1; roughly 470 for DPB1. Four or five DR-DQ haplotypes were handled as single units for association and clustering because linkage in the cohort was strong. Among under 450 genotyped donors of the cohort, an average of around 240,000 unique TCR beta nucleotide sequences were sequenced per donor, roughly 20% of them non-productive. Results the study describes overall, beyond this receptor: A cluster of highly shared sequence variants was judged likely to be a technical artifact of the sequencing pipeline. Immune exposure information for the cohort was limited to CMV serostatus. Most TCR sequences were observed very rarely across donors, whereas some public TCRs were present in many individuals. Most CMV-associated TCR beta chains appeared to be HLA-restricted in a later analysis, and the HLA associations seemed to be driven largely by CMV exposure. An association between a missense DCLRE1C variant and V-gene and J-gene trimming of TCR beta chains was found in a later genetic analysis and replicated in an independent cohort. This cohort had only TCR beta chains sequenced, and the lack of alpha or paired-chain data limited which features could be detected. In vitro tests confirmed that a few of the cytomegalovirus-associated TCR beta chains recognize cytomegalovirus antigens. Compared with equally common non-associated chains, HLA-associated TCR beta chains in a later analysis were more clonally expanded and had lower generation probabilities. According to a later analysis, parvovirus B19, influenza, CMV and Epstein-Barr virus appeared linked to several top co-occurrence clusters. In the study, some 160 TCR beta chains were listed as associated with cytomegalovirus. Assigning TCR associations to individual alleles was difficult when HLA alleles, especially DR and DQ, strongly co-occurred. Specific HLA alleles were associated with 15,000 to 20,000 TCR beta sequences at a false discovery rate of 0.05 in a later analysis. According to a later genetic analysis, donors in an Asian-associated ancestry cluster had fewer N-insertions in productive TCRs than the approximately 670-donor mean. Sequencing depth was assumed to be roughly uniform across donors in the presence/absence analyses, though that assumption may not hold. The classifier was reported to diagnose cytomegalovirus status with high specificity and sensitivity in both the original cohort and the validation cohort. The authors suggested that the approach could potentially be extended to other disease states and immunological phenotypes. Because counts were too low, seventeen rarely observed V segments, including chromosome 9 orphons, were excluded from the earlier analysis of a few hundred of the donors. Because HLA typing was missing for some donors at each locus, association tests included only the typed subset. A further reported finding was that TCR beta sequences accurately predicted the HLA-A and HLA-B alleles for most subjects in the first cohort. Correlated functional status among segregating V segments might be attributable to linkage disequilibrium, but an unknown experimental factor could not be ruled out. In a later analysis, TCR association rates were found to vary across HLA loci, with the most associated TCRs seen for DRB1 alleles and the fewest for HLA-C alleles. In an earlier analysis of around 500 of the donors, most TCR beta V segments appeared in productive rearrangements about 87% or about 30% of the time, broadly matching IMGT annotations. The 87-base-pair reads could not distinguish some IMGT-functional V segments, including TRBV6-2 and TRBV6-3, so those segments were excluded.

There are a few counts of this clone. It has no known antigen specificity. No clone much larger than this one lies a single base away; base qualities are absent. The cohort was made up of several hundred healthy bone marrow donors. At the time of sampling, all cohort members were nominally healthy, though unrecorded immune exposures were likely present. The donor tested CMV seropositive and was one of the 289 seropositive cohort members. Every donor gave a peripheral blood sample, and the peripheral blood mononuclear cells from that sample were used for TCR beta sequencing. The Qiagen DNeasy Blood Extraction Kit was used to extract genomic DNA from the blood cell samples. The CDR3 contains 16 residues, cysteine and phenylalanine counted. The entry retains the CDR3 DNA only, 48 bases that are in frame from base 1. From V the trimming removes 0 bases and from J it removes 0 bases, while the gene matches leave 4 bases of the junction unaccounted for. CDR1 and CDR2, looked up from the germline V gene (reference sequence), are SGHNT and YYREEE.

Preparation of the library involved the immunoSEQ multiplex PCR assay. For the multiplex PCR, a mixture combining 60 forward primers for TCR Vbeta segments and 13 reverse primers for TCR Jbeta segments was used. The CDR3 region of rearranged TCR beta genes was amplified from genomic DNA by a multiplex PCR assay. The amplified TCR beta libraries were sequenced on the Illumina HiSeq System as 87-base-pair reads. The original methods were these. In a later analysis, tens of millions of unique TCR beta chains were counted across the 500 to 850 repertoires, and approximately 11 million of these chains were shared by at least two donors. Raw reads were error-corrected and collapsed into unique sequences with a nearest-neighbor algorithm that merged closely related sequences to remove PCR and sequencing errors. Alignment of CDR3 sequences to IMGT reference sequences was used to assign V, D and J gene segments. For a sequence to be retained, at least a six-nucleotide match to both a V gene segment and a J gene segment was required. A rearrangement counted as productive if the CDR3 had no stop codons and remained in frame with V and J, and every other rearrangement counted as non-productive. Following IMGT convention, CDR3 was defined as the stretch from the second conserved V-encoded cysteine to the conserved J-encoded phenylalanine. The earlier analysis of about 620 of the donors excluded sequences that lacked an unambiguous match to a single V gene segment. An earlier analysis of some 610 of the donors called V segments functional above 56.7% productive rearrangements and segregating when the between-donor standard deviation exceeded 5%. A statistical classification framework was developed to diagnose cytomegalovirus status using the catalog of TCR beta chain sequences. A later analysis assigned V and J genes by comparing TCR nucleotide sequences with IMGT/GENE-DB human TR gene sequences. The TCRdist pipeline was used in a later analysis to assign CDR3 sequences and most-parsimonious VDJ recombination scenarios. In a later analysis, each TCR beta chain was defined by its CDR3 amino acid sequence together with its V-gene family, and reads lacking a unique V-gene family were excluded. As a way to deal with suspected cross-contamination and a sequencing artifact, a later analysis dropped 450 to 600 nucleotide sequences that were highly shared and had low generation probability. In a later analysis, a clonal expansion index for each public chain was calculated from normalized within-repertoire ranks of inferred template counts. In a later analysis, generation probabilities were computed using a VDJ recombination model fitted to out-of-frame rearrangements, and the results were checked against IGoR. In a later analysis, TCR-TCR, TCR-HLA and TCR-CMV co-occurrence was scored with hypergeometric tests, and a repertoire-size bias correction was applied to TCR pairs. In a later analysis, false discovery rates were estimated by permuting HLA or CMV assignments 20 times. In a later analysis, co-occurring TCRs were grouped using DBSCAN, and TCRdist sequence similarity was added for clustering within HLA-allele-positive subsets. Co-occurrence clustering excluded repertoires with fewer than 30,000 or more than 120,000 public chains, plus five with anomalous nucleotide sharing. Drawn from immuneACCESS, this table holds only the in-frame rearrangements with V and J called that TCRdb kept. Clones are partly lost; checked studies trace under half to an unresolved V gene and leave the rest unexplained. Clonal size and the V and J genes are those of that table, whereas D and trimming came from the DNA. In all, the sample holds around 110,000 clones, and approximately 81% of those were seen once. Of the sample, 3.5% to 5% is held by the ten largest clones.

The sequence joins TRBV5-4 to TRBJ2-3, and 7 bases in between align with TRBD2. The sequence came from a man aged 25-45 years in good health and CMV-seropositive. Specimen: PBMCs. The CDR3 is CASSLGAGVSTDTQYF. The sequence in DNA is TGTGCCAGCAGCTTGGGGGCGGGGGTGAGCACAGATACGCAGTATTTT. With all but the CDR3 taken from the reference TRBV5-4 and TRBJ2-3 genes, the full variable domain is: ETGVTQSPTHLIKTRGQQVTLRCSSQSGHNTVSWYQQALGQGPQFIFQYYREEENGRGNFPPRFSGLQFPNYSSELNVNALELDDSALYLCASSLGAGVSTDTQYFGPGTRLTVL.